This T cell receptor beta chain emerged from a study of blood T cell repertoires in COVID-19. Sequencing was performed with immunoSEQ multiplex PCR; in TCRdb, only in-frame clones are kept and a portion is missing. The table lists about 180,000 clones, around 87% of them singletons. Germline assignment: CDR1 LGHDT and CDR2 YNNKEL (reference sequence). Trimming took 6 bases from V and 4 from J, leaving 6 bases between them. This CDR3 is 11 amino acids long. This clone was seen once. The rearrangement uses TRBV3-1 (or the pseudogene TRBV3-2) and TRBJ2-5; D is ambiguous. The source is a woman aged 65 to 85 with COVID-19, enrolled during active disease. The specimen was peripheral blood. The CDR3 DNA follows: TGTGCCAGCAGACTTGGAGAGACCCAGTACTTC. Its translation: CASRLGETQYF.